The 29 T cell receptor beta chains below come from one sample, sequenced in a study of cytomegalovirus exposure and HLA in healthy donors. Both 60 Vbeta primers and 13 Jbeta primers went into the PCR. Only in-frame clones appear in the TCRdb table, and some are missing; sequencing was by immunoSEQ multiplex PCR. The top ten hold under 7% of the sample, which has 200,000 or so clones, 78% seen once. The specimen sequenced was PBMCs. Receptors were obtained from a woman in her twenties or thirties in good health and CMV-seropositive.

V usage is TRBV11-2 and J usage is TRBJ2-7, with 12 bases lining up with TRBD2. The germline gives CDR1 SGHAT, CDR2 FQNNGV. This CDR3 region has 16 residues. The V segment lost 5 bases and the J segment 6 bases; nucleotides outside the gene matches: 11. CDR3 nucleotide sequence: TGTGCCAGCAGCACCCAAACCCGACTAGCGGGAGCCGAGCAGTACTTC. It yields the protein CASSTQTRLAGAEQYF. Full variable domain (remainder filled in from reference TRBV11-2 and TRBJ2-7): EAGVAQSPRYKIIEKRQSVAFWCNPISGHATLYWYQQILGQGPKLLIQFQNNGVVDDSQLPKDRFSAERLKGVDSTLKIQPAKLEDSAVYLCASSTQTRLAGAEQYFGPGTRLTVT.

The chain joins TRBV10-1 to TRBJ2-2; weak D call: TRBD2 (6 bases). The ends were cut back, 3 bases at V and 4 bases at J, with 15 bases in the middle. There are 16 residues in the CDR3. Germline V gene sequence: CDR1 WNHNN, CDR2 SYGVQD (reference sequence). The CDR3 coding sequence is TGCGCCAGCAGTGAAGAGGCAGGGAGGACCACCGGGGAGCTGTTTTTT. Its translation: CASSEEAGRTTGELFF.

The chain couples TRBV27 to TRBJ1-1, with a possible D match to TRBD1 (5 bases). The germline gives CDR1 MNHEY, CDR2 SMNVEV (reference sequence). This CDR3 is 14 amino acids long. The ends were cut back, 5 bases at V and 3 bases at J, with 13 bases in the middle. CDR3 loop: CASSQGMAHTEAFF. CDR3 coding DNA: TGTGCCAGCAGTCAGGGAATGGCGCACACTGAAGCTTTCTTT.

J is TRBJ2-2 and V is TRBV13; 8 bases are a match to TRBD1. The CDR3 contains 15 residues. Germline V lookup: CDR1 PRHDT, CDR2 FYEKMQ (reference sequence). With V trimmed by 3 bases and J by 5 bases, 5 bases remained unmatched. The CDR3 sequence: CASSFDRGGTGELFF. The DNA of the CDR3 is TGTGCCAGCAGCTTCGACAGGGGAGGTACCGGGGAGCTGTTTTTT.

This clone was observed once. This chain joins TRBV7-8 and TRBJ2-7; D is possibly TRBD1 (6 bases). The CDR3 loop spans 15 amino acids. V gave up 5 bases and J gave up 1 base, with 15 bases separating them. Germline CDR1 SGHVS, CDR2 FQNEAQ. CDR3 in amino acids: CASSPIRGLSYEQYF. CDR3 nucleotides: TGTGCCAGCAGCCCCATAAGGGGGTTGTCCTACGAGCAGTACTTC.

The rearrangement uses TRBV4-3 and TRBJ2-5; tentative D call: TRBD2 (5 bases). This CDR3 spans 16 amino acids. CDR1 is LGHNA, CDR2 YSLEER, per germline. Trimming removed 3 bases from V and 2 bases from J, with 16 bases in between. CDR3 sequence (DNA): TGCGCCAGCAGCCAGTCCGCCGGACCGGGACAAGAGACCCAGTACTTC. This sequence encodes CASSQSAGPGQETQYF.

The J gene is TRBJ1-1, the V gene TRBV5-1; no definite D call. The CDR3 runs to 14 residues. V gave up 0 bases and J gave up 10 bases, with 16 bases separating them. Germline CDR1 is SGHRS and CDR2 is YFSETQ. For the CDR3, the DNA is TGCGCCAGCAGCTTGGTACCTCAAAGTCTCGGAGCTTTCTTT. It translates to CASSLVPQSLGAFF.

Turning to this clone: Other nucleotide sequences in the sample specify the same CDR3. The V gene is TRBV5-1, the J gene TRBJ2-2, with TRBD2 matching over 9 bases. This CDR3 is built from 16 residues. V dropped 0 bases and J dropped 1; count of bases not matched to a gene: 1. Germline CDR1 reads SGHRS; CDR2 reads YFSETQ. CDR3 coding DNA: TGCGCCAGCAGCTTGGTACTAGCGGGGAACACCGGGGAGCTGTTTTTT. It is translated as CASSLVLAGNTGELFF.

CDR3 loop: CASSSHLAGDPYEQYF. The CDR3 DNA reads TGTGCCAGCAGTTCGCACCTAGCGGGAGACCCCTACGAGCAGTACTTC. The chain links TRBV27 to TRBJ2-5, with 10 bases identical to TRBD2. Judging by the DNA end, TRBJ2-7 fits better; the J call may be wrong. Germline loops: CDR1 MNHEY, CDR2 SMNVEV (reference sequence). The CDR3 contains 16 residues.

The CDR3 region has the DNA TGTGCCAGCAGCGAAAGGGCCGGGACAGGGAAGGACATTCAGTACTTC. It codes for CASSERAGTGKDIQYF. The V gene is TRBV5-4, the J gene TRBJ2-4; the match to TRBD1 covers 9 bases. The CDR3 is made up of 16 amino acids. The trim removed 4 bases at V and 8 bases at J, leaving 13 bases unmatched. CDR1 and CDR2 from the germline V gene are SGHNT and YYREEE (reference sequence).

V and J are TRBV5-1 and TRBJ2-3; 11 bases fit TRBD2. V gave up 4 bases and J gave up 0 bases; unmatched junction bases: 7. In germline, CDR1 is SGHRS, CDR2 YFSETQ. This CDR3 region has 17 residues. CDR3 sequence reads: CASSLEGLAASTDTQYF. CDR3 nucleotides: TGCGCCAGCAGCCTTGAGGGACTAGCGGCTAGCACAGATACGCAGTATTTT.

J is TRBJ2-1 and V is TRBV25-1, with D unresolved. This CDR3 has 13 amino acids. In germline, CDR1 is MGHDK, CDR2 SYGVNS. V was pared by 3 bases and J by 4 bases, with 7 bases between. In DNA form, the CDR3 reads TGTGCCAGCAGTGAGTACGGGTACAATGAGCAGTTCTTC. Amino acid sequence: CASSEYGYNEQFF.

This chain joins TRBV7-9 and TRBJ1-2, with D uncertain. The germline V and J ends were trimmed by 3 bases and 2 bases, with 7 bases remaining between them. Germline CDR1 is SEHNR and CDR2 is FQNEAQ (reference sequence). The CDR3 runs to 13 residues. The CDR3 is CASSFSLNYGYTF. The CDR3 region has the DNA TGTGCCAGCAGCTTTAGCCTAAACTATGGCTACACCTTC.

The V call is TRBV4-2, the J call TRBJ2-1; D is unresolved. The V gene lost 0 bases and the J gene lost 9 bases, with 9 bases spanning the gap. This CDR3 region has 13 residues. The germline V gene has CDR1 LGHNA and CDR2 YNFKEQ. In DNA, the CDR3 is TGTGCCAGCAGCCAAGACCCCGAGTTTGAGCAGTTCTTC. Translated: CASSQDPEFEQFF.

This chain connects TRBV5-6 to TRBJ1-4, with TRBD1 matching 9 bases. This CDR3 has 14 residues. V was pared by 0 bases and J by 7 bases, with 1 base of the junction left unmatched. Germline loops: CDR1 SGHDT, CDR2 YYEEEE. The CDR3 DNA follows: TGTGCCAGCAGCTTGGGGACAGGGGTTGAAAAACTGTTTTTT. This encodes CASSLGTGVEKLFF.

The chain combines TRBV6-1 with TRBJ2-1, with D maybe TRBD1 (5 bases). The germline V gene encodes CDR1 MNHNS and CDR2 SASEGT. The CDR3 extends over 15 amino acids. Trimming took 6 bases from V and 5 from J, leaving 17 bases between them. The chain's CDR3 is CASRETVNVHNEQFF. CDR3 in DNA: TGTGCCAGCAGGGAGACAGTCAATGTTCACAATGAGCAGTTCTTC.

The chain's CDR3 is CAISESGDRGISGGYTF. CDR3 DNA sequence: TGTGCCATCAGTGAGTCTGGGGACAGGGGAATCTCCGGAGGCTACACCTTC. The chain recombines TRBV10-3 with TRBJ1-2; the match to TRBD1 covers 10 bases. The germline CDR1 and CDR2 sequences are ENHRY and SYGVKD. V was pared by 0 bases and J by 8 bases, with 12 bases of the junction left unmatched. The CDR3 spans 17 residues.

This clone came up a few times. The chain has TRBV6-6 and TRBJ1-5, with D possibly matching TRBD1 (6 bases). Per the germline V gene, CDR1 is MNHNY and CDR2 is SVGAGI (reference sequence). Trimming removed 2 bases at V and 6 bases at J, with 11 bases between. The CDR3 extends over 14 amino acids. Here the CDR3 DNA reads TGTGCCAGCAGTTACGGACAGAGAGGTCAGCCCCAGCATTTT. This gives the protein CASSYGQRGQPQHF.

V usage is TRBV11-3 and J usage is TRBJ2-5; 10 bases are shared with TRBD1. Germline CDR1 reads SGHNT; CDR2 reads YENEEA. The CDR3 runs 15 residues. J gave up 5 bases and V 3 bases, and 6 bases lay outside the gene matches. The CDR3 coding sequence is TGTGCCAGCAGCTTGGGACAGGGGTTAGGCGAGACCCAGTACTTC. It is translated as CASSLGQGLGETQYF.

The chain employs TRBV7-9 and TRBJ1-2, with 7 bases fitting TRBD1. Germline-derived CDR1 and CDR2 are SEHNR and FQNEAQ (reference sequence). The CDR3 extends over 12 amino acids. V lost 8 bases to trimming and J lost 3 bases; unmatched junction nucleotides: 3. In DNA, the CDR3 is TGTGCCAGCCTTGGACAGGACTATGGCTACACCTTC. This codes for CASLGQDYGYTF.

CDR3: CASSPKAGGTNEQFF. The CDR3 nucleotides read TGCGCCAGCAGCCCCAAAGCGGGGGGGACTAATGAGCAGTTCTTC. The chain is built from TRBV4-3 and TRBJ2-1, with 10 positions matching TRBD2. The CDR3 contains 15 residues. CDR1 is LGHNA, CDR2 YSLEER, per germline. Trimming removed 4 bases from V and 7 bases from J; junction bases left unmatched: 7.

The chain employs TRBV5-1 and TRBJ2-3; TRBD1 aligns across 10 bases. This CDR3 is built from 16 residues. The junction had 8 bases not matched to a gene; V was cut back by 3 bases and J by 4 bases. Germline CDR1 reads SGHRS; CDR2 reads YFSETQ. Here the CDR3 DNA reads TGCGCCAGCAGCTCCAAACCGGGACAGGGGCCAGATACGCAGTATTTT. It yields the protein CASSSKPGQGPDTQYF.

The chain couples TRBV29-1 to TRBJ1-1; TRBD1 is a possible D gene (5 bases). Trimming took off 7 bases at V and 5 bases at J, with 11 bases between the two ends. The CDR3 runs to 11 residues. Germline assignment: CDR1 SQVTM and CDR2 ANQGSEA. DNA for the CDR3: TGCAGCGCAAGGGGTGGTACTGAAGCTTTCTTT. Protein: CSARGGTEAFF.

The rearrangement joins TRBV5-5 to TRBJ1-2; TRBD1 matches 8 bases. V was clipped by 2 bases and J by 2 bases; unmatched bases: 8. The length of the CDR3 is 16 residues. Germline lookup yields CDR1 SGHKS and CDR2 YYEKEE (reference sequence). The DNA for the CDR3 is TGTGCCAGCAGCTTTCTAATGGCAGGGGGCAACTATGGCTACACCTTC. As protein: CASSFLMAGGNYGYTF.

The chain recombines TRBV7-8 with TRBJ2-7; 8 nucleotides agree with TRBD2. Trimming took 4 bases from V and 2 from J; bases not matched to a gene: 4. Germline CDR1 SGHVS, CDR2 FQNEAQ. The CDR3 spans 14 residues. CDR3 bases: TGTGCCAGCAGCTCCTTGCGGGGGGCCTACGAGCAGTACTTC. Amino acid sequence: CASSSLRGAYEQYF.

V usage is TRBV27 and J usage is TRBJ2-7; 10 bases fit TRBD1. There are 14 residues in the CDR3. Trimming at V came to 6 bases and at J to 2 bases, leaving 4 bases not matched to a gene. Germline V lookup: CDR1 MNHEY, CDR2 SMNVEV (reference sequence). For the CDR3, the DNA is TGTGCCAGCAGAAAGGGGACAGGGGCCTACGAGCAGTACTTC. This gives the protein CASRKGTGAYEQYF.

This clone has only a few counts. The rearrangement links TRBV28 to TRBJ1-2; D remains unclear. The CDR3 is made up of 15 amino acids. Germline lookup yields CDR1 MDHEN and CDR2 SYDVKM. With 3 bases removed from V and 4 bases from J, the gap between germline ends came to 15 bases. The CDR3, as DNA: TGTGCCAGCAGTTTGAGGGCCGTCTTAGTCTATGGCTACACCTTC. Its protein product is CASSLRAVLVYGYTF.

This chain connects TRBV6-5 to TRBJ1-2, with 12 bases aligning to TRBD1. Germline loops: CDR1 MNHEY, CDR2 SVGAGI. This CDR3 comprises 15 residues. V lost 5 bases and J lost 5; bases outside the gene matches: 6. The CDR3 DNA reads TGTGCCAGCAGTCCTCCGGGACAGGGGGCTTATGGCTACACCTTC. Translated: CASSPPGQGAYGYTF.

The chain links TRBV5-4 to TRBJ2-1; TRBD2 matches at 11 bases. The CDR3 loop spans 14 amino acids. Trimming removed 7 bases from V and 6 bases from J; junction bases left unmatched: 6. Germline V gives CDR1 SGHNT, CDR2 YYREEE (reference sequence). The CDR3 loop is CASGGTSGPNEQFF. The CDR3 DNA reads TGTGCCAGCGGCGGGACTAGCGGCCCCAATGAGCAGTTCTTC. Looking up the rest from reference TRBV5-4 and TRBJ2-1 gives the full variable domain: ETGVTQSPTHLIKTRGQQVTLRCSSQSGHNTVSWYQQALGQGPQFIFQYYREEENGRGNFPPRFSGLQFPNYSSELNVNALELDDSALYLCASGGTSGPNEQFFGPGTRLTVL.